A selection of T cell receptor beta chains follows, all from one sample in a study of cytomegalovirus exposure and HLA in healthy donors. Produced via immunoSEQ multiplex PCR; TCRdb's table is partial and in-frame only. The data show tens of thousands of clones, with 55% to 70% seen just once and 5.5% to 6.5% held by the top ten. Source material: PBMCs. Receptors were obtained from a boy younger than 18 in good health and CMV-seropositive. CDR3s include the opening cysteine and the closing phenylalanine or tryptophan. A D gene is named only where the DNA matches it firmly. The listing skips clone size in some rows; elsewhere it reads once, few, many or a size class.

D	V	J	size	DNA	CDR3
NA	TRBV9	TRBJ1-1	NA	TGTGCCAGCAGCGTAGGGGCGTCCCAACAAGCTTTCTTT	CASSVGASQQAFF
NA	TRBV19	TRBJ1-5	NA	TGTGCCAGTAGTACTGCGAGCAATCAGCCCCAGCATTTT	CASSTASNQPQHF
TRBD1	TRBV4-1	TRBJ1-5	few	TGCGCCAGCAGCCAAGCTTTTGGGGACAGGGGGGATTATCAGCCCCAGCATTTT	CASSQAFGDRGDYQPQHF
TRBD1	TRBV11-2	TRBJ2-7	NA	TGTGCCAGCAGCCGGGACAGGATCTACGAGCAGTACTTC	CASSRDRIYEQYF
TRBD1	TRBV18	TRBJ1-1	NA	TGTGCCAGCTCACCGCCCGGGACAGGGAGGACTGAAGCTTTCTTT	CASSPPGTGRTEAFF
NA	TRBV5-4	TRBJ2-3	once	TGTGCCAGCAGCTTGTCTAGCTCAGATACGCAGTATTTT	CASSLSSSDTQYF
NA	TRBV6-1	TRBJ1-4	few	TGTGCCAGCAGCCGACGGGGGGCGTGGGAAAAACTGTTTTTT	CASSRRGAWEKLFF
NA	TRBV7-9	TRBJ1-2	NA	TGTGCCAGCAGCTTCGGAGGCAACTATGGCTACACCTTC	CASSFGGNYGYTF
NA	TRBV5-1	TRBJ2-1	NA	TGCGCCAGCAGCTTGGCTGGTGCAGGGAGGTTCGATGAGCAGTTCTTC	CASSLAGAGRFDEQFF
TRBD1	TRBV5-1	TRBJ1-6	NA	TGCGCCAGCAGCCCGCGGACAGGGGGAGACTTCCATAATTCACCCCTCCACTTT	CASSPRTGGDFHNSPLHF
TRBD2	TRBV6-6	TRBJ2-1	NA	TGTGCCAGCGGGACTAGCCTTGAGCAGTTCTTC	CASGTSLEQFF
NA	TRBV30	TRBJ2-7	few	TGTGCCTGGAGTTCTCCGAGAGGGTTCTACGAGCAGTACTTC	CAWSSPRGFYEQYF
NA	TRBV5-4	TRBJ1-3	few	TGTGCCAGCAGATCGACGGGGGGAAACACCATATATTTT	CASRSTGGNTIYF
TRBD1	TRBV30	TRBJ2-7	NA	TGTGCCTGGAACGACAGGGGGCCTTCCTACGAGCAGTACTTC	CAWNDRGPSYEQYF
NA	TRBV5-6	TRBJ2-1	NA	TGTGCCAGCAGCTTTGACAGATACAATGAGCAGTTCTTC	CASSFDRYNEQFF
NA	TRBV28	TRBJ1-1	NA	TGTGCCAGCAGTCCCGGGACTGAAGCTTTCTTT	CASSPGTEAFF
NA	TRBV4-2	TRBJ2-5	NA	TGTGCCAGCAGCCAAGATGTTGGGCGGGGCGGGGAGACCCAGTACTTC	CASSQDVGRGGETQYF
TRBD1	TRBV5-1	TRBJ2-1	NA	TGCGCCAGCAGCCTCAACAGGGGATTGCAGTTCTTC	CASSLNRGLQFF
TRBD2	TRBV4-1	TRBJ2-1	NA	TGCGCCAGCAGCCCTACATTCGAGCGGGGGGGTTACAATGAGCAGTTCTTC	CASSPTFERGGYNEQFF
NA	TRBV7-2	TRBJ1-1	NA	TGTGCCAGCAGCCCCCGGGGGGGTTCGGCTTTCTTT	CASSPRGGSAFF
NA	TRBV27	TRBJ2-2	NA	TGTGCCAGCAGTCCAGCCGGGACACCGAACACCGGGGAGCTGTTTTTT	CASSPAGTPNTGELFF
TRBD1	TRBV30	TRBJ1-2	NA	TGTGCCTGGAGTCCCGACAGGGGTGGATCTAACTATGGCTACACCTTC	CAWSPDRGGSNYGYTF
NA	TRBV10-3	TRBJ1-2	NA	TGTGCCATCAGTGGCCCCCCAGGGGGCTACACCTTC	CAISGPPGGYTF
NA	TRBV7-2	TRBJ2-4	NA	TGTGCCAGCAGCTTAGGTCAGGGGTGGTACTTC	CASSLGQGWYF
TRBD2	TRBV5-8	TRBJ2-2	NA	TGTGCCAGCAGCCTCCACGGGGGGGAAAGCAACACCGGGGAGCTGTTTTTT	CASSLHGGESNTGELFF
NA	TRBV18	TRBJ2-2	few	TGTGCCAGCTCACCATTGCAGGACACCGGGGAGCTGTTTTTT	CASSPLQDTGELFF
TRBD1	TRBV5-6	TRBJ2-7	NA	TGTGCCAGCAGCTTGGTAGGACAGGGTGGCGAGCAGTACTTC	CASSLVGQGGEQYF
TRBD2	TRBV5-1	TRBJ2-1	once	TGCGCCAGCAGCTTGCTTGGGACTAGCGGGGGGTCTTACAATGAGCAGTTCTTC	CASSLLGTSGGSYNEQFF
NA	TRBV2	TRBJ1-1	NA	TGTGCCAGCAGTGTGGGGGGGCGGACTGAAGCTTTCTTT	CASSVGGRTEAFF
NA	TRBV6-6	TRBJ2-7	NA	TGTGCCAGCAGTCTTTCCGGGTCCACCTACGAGCAGTACTTC	CASSLSGSTYEQYF
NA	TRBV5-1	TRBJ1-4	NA	TGCGCCAGCAGCGATACAAGGGGTAATGAAAAACTGTTTTTT	CASSDTRGNEKLFF
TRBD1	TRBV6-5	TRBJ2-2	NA	TGTGCCAGCAGTTACTCAAGGGACAGGGTGTCCGGGGAGCTGTTTTTT	CASSYSRDRVSGELFF
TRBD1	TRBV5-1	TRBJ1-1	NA	TGCGCCAGCAGCATACAGCCGGGACAGGGGGGAGTCGGCACTGAAGCTTTCTTT	CASSIQPGQGGVGTEAFF
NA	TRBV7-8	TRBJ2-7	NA	TGTGCCAGCAGCTTCCCCATTGGAACGGGAGTATCGTACGAGCAGTACTTC	CASSFPIGTGVSYEQYF